This T cell receptor (beta chain) was identified during a study of T cells in narcolepsy. Study-wide points: Autoreactive clonotypes reportedly recurred in blood of same and different patients, not controls.

The CDR3 is made up of 16 amino acids. CDR1 is SEHNR and CDR2 is FQNEAQ in the germline V gene (reference sequence). The germline V and J ends were trimmed by 5 bases and 0 bases, with 14 bases remaining between them. Comments on this clone: Its antigen is not known.

Clones were read by immunoSEQ multiplex PCR, and TCRdb kept only the in-frame ones, dropping some. The sample includes around 32,000 clones, around four fifths of them seen just once. This chain connects TRBV7-9 to TRBJ2-4; D perhaps matches TRBD1 (5 bases). The sequence was collected from a human donor with narcolepsy. Material: CD45RA- memory CD4+ T cells from PBMCs. CDR3 region: CASSVSARGAKNIQYF. The CDR3 coding sequence is TGTGCCAGCAGCGTGTCGGCTAGGGGAGCCAAAAACATTCAGTACTTC.